The source of this T cell receptor beta chain is a study of CD8+CD57+ T cells in acquired aplastic anemia. Study-wide context: The average for DNA from sorted CD4+ and CD8+ cells was 2.5 to 4 ug.

It was genomic DNA that served as the template for profiling TCR beta VDJ and CDR3. TCRdb re-analysed the reads in MiXCR, keeping a single row per CDR3 protein. The sample shows 200,000 to 250,000 distinct CDR3 sequences, around 32% of them seen only once. Study-level results: Patients and controls shared 25 to 30 CD8+ CDR3 sequences, which appeared highly expressed in patients and within their immunodominant clones.

With regard to this clonotype: Antigen specificity is unknown.

The TCR was taken from a human donor in good health, serving as a control. What was sequenced was sorted CD4+, CD8+, or CD8+CD57+ T cells (not recorded which) from PBMCs.

CDR3 loop: CASSNGADTQYF. CDR3 in DNA: TGTGCCAGTAGTAATGGGGCAGATACGCAGTATTTT. The chain links TRBV19 to TRBJ2-3, with D unclear. Germline assignment: CDR1 LNHDA and CDR2 SQIVND (reference sequence). The CDR3 sequence is 12 residues long. V gave up 4 bases and J gave up 4 bases, with 6 bases separating them.